This TCR beta chain was captured by sequencing in a study of blood T cell repertoires in COVID-19. This clone was found once. Authors' processing steps: By means of reference gene primer amplification, nucleated cell counts were estimated. The data were produced by immunoSEQ multiplex PCR, yet TCRdb's version contains in-frame clones alone and is incomplete. V, J and clone size derive from that table, while D and trimming were established from the DNA sequence. The sample lists some 70,000 clones, approximately 86% seen once, with 5.5% to 8% in the top ten. The CDR3 has 13 residues. Deletions cut 0 bases from V and 7 bases from J, with 10 bases between. Per the germline V gene, CDR1 is SEHNR and CDR2 is FQNEAQ (reference sequence).

The rearrangement uses TRBV7-9 and TRBJ2-7; D is possibly TRBD2 (7 bases). The source material was peripheral blood. The receptor's source is a man aged 45-60 years with active COVID-19. The CDR3 region has the DNA TGTGCCAGCAGCTTAGCAGGGGGGGAAGAGCAGTACTTC. Translation: CASSLAGGEEQYF.